This TCR beta chain was sequenced during a study of lymphopenia after photon versus proton radiotherapy. Whole-study results and caveats: Relative stability marked proton patients; photon patients lost diversity and naive cells. Post-nadir TCR diversity decline inversely tracked overall survival among those who died.

Only in-frame clones appear in the TCRdb table, and some are missing; sequencing was by immunoSEQ multiplex PCR. The data contain tens of thousands of clones, 92% of them singletons. A word on this clone: Its antigen is not known.

The starting material was peripheral blood, obtained from a patient treated with photon-based radiotherapy. This receptor was taken from a woman in her thirties or forties with cholangiocarcinoma.

The CDR3 loop is CASSGRSSTDTQYF. In nucleotides, the CDR3 is TGTGCCAGCAGCGGGAGGTCGAGCACAGATACGCAGTATTTT. The rearrangement uses TRBV9 and TRBJ2-3; D might be TRBD2 (5 bases). This CDR3 is 14 amino acids long. The germline CDR1 and CDR2 sequences are SGDLS and YYNGEE. The V gene lost 3 bases and the J gene lost 0 bases, with 8 bases spanning the gap. Full variable domain (rest looked up from reference TRBV9 and TRBJ2-3): DSGVTQTPKHLITATGQRVTLRCSPRSGDLSVYWYQQSLDQGLQFLIQYYNGEERAKGNILERFSAQQFPDLHSELNLSSLELGDSALYFCASSGRSSTDTQYFGPGTRLTVL.